This T cell receptor beta chain derives from a study of regulatory and conventional T cells in RAG deficiency. Genomic DNA came from blood regulatory T cells gated CD4+ CD25-high CD127-low. General study findings and limits: In Omenn syndrome, Treg and Tconv repertoires overlapped >85%. Omenn syndrome and CID/AS patients had about 100-fold fewer unique Treg TCR beta sequences, versus approximately 9.6-fold elsewhere.

In regard to this clone: The antigen is not known.

Here immunoSEQ multiplex PCR was the method, and the copy in TCRdb shows in-frame clones only, minus some. The sample holds roughly 28,000 clones, around nine tenths seen once. This sample was shared with a second study, whose subject was regulatory T cells. This second report adds: The PCR used 52 TRBV and 13 TRBJ primers.

The receptor was isolated from a human donor in good health. The sample taken for sequencing was Tregs sorted from blood.

Here the CDR3 DNA reads TGTGCCAGCACCAGAAACACCGGGGAGCTGTTTTTT. Protein sequence: CASTRNTGELFF. The J gene is TRBJ2-2, the V gene TRBV9; D call uncertain. V shed 6 bases and J shed 2 bases, with 5 bases lying between them. CDR1 is SGDLS, CDR2 YYNGEE, per germline. The CDR3 totals 12 residues.